The 24 T cell receptor beta chains reported below all come from one sample, sequenced in a study of CD8+CD57+ T cells in acquired aplastic anemia. It was genomic DNA that served as the template for profiling TCR beta VDJ and CDR3. TCRdb itself ran the reads through MiXCR, one entry per CDR3 protein. The sample yields a few hundred thousand distinct CDR3 sequences, under 55% seen once. An expansion of CD8+CD57+ cells by flow cytometry had been shown in patients chosen for sequencing. The sequencing sample was made of sorted CD4+, CD8+, or CD8+CD57+ T cells (not recorded which) from PBMCs. The source of these receptors is a human donor with aplastic anemia.

The chain employs TRBV7-2 and TRBJ2-2, with unresolved D. Looked up from germline, CDR1 is SGHTA and CDR2 is FQGNSA. CDR3 length: 14 amino acids. V was pared by 7 bases and J by 8 bases, with 17 bases between. CDR3 protein: CASTPPTPQGELFF. The CDR3 DNA sequence: TGTGCCAGCACCCCCCCGACCCCGCAGGGGGAGCTGTTTTTT.

This clonotype was observed a single time. The CDR3 bases are TGTGCCAGCAGCGAGACTAGCGGGGGAACATACAATGAGCAGTTCTTC. This sequence encodes CASSETSGGTYNEQFF. This rearrangement joins TRBV2 to TRBJ2-1, with TRBD2 matching 12 bases. V lost 6 bases and J lost 4; bases outside the gene matches: 7. The CDR3 contains 16 residues. CDR1 is SNHLY, CDR2 FYNNEI, per germline.

The genes are TRBV7-9 and TRBJ2-5, with D possibly TRBD2 on 6 matching bases. Germline assignment: CDR1 SEHNR and CDR2 FQNEAQ (reference sequence). The CDR3 is made up of 15 amino acids. The V end was cut by 1 base, the J end by 3 bases, with 12 bases between. The CDR3 DNA reads as TGTGCCAGCAGCTTAGGTTTGTTAGCGGAAGAGACCCAGTACTTC. Its protein is CASSLGLLAEETQYF. Complete variable domain (other parts from reference TRBV7-9 and TRBJ2-5): DTGVSQNPRHKITKRGQNVTFRCDPISEHNRLYWYRQTLGQGPEFLTYFQNEAQLEKSRLLSDRFSAERPKGSFSTLEIQRTEQGDSAMYLCASSLGLLAEETQYFGPGTRLLVL.

This clonotype showed up just once. CDR3 residues: CATSSARTGGAGEQYF. CDR3 nucleotides: TGTGCCACCAGCAGCGCAAGGACAGGGGGCGCGGGCGAGCAGTACTTC. The chain joins TRBV15 to TRBJ2-7, with 11 bases lining up with TRBD1. CDR1 is LNHNV, CDR2 YYDKDF, per germline (reference sequence). Trimming took 3 bases from V and 6 from J; bases not matched to a gene: 10. This CDR3 has 16 residues.

The table lists this clonotype with a count of one. The rearrangement joins TRBV9 to TRBJ2-1; no clear D. V was shortened by 3 bases and J by 8 bases, with 12 bases between the two germline ends. The CDR3 loop spans 13 amino acids. In germline, CDR1 is SGDLS, CDR2 YYNGEE. In DNA, the CDR3 is TGTGCCAGCAGCGCTGGGCATCCAGATGAGCAGTTCTTC. Its translation is CASSAGHPDEQFF.

This clonotype was recorded only once. A read error may produce the germline difference seen at one junction end. This chain uses TRBV3-1 with TRBJ2-3; D possibly matches TRBD1 or TRBD2 (5 bases each). The germline CDR1 and CDR2 sequences are LGHDT and YNNKEL (reference sequence). This CDR3 region has 15 residues. The CDR3 DNA sequence: TGTGCCAGCAGCCCCGACGTGTTGAGTGGGGGACCACCTTTTTTT. Encoded protein: CASSPDVLSGGPPFF.

This clonotype was observed at least ten times. This chain links TRBV24-1 with TRBJ1-5; D not resolved. The V end was cut by 2 bases, the J end by 4 bases, with 14 bases between. The CDR3 consists of 16 residues. The germline CDR1 and CDR2 sequences are KGHDR and SFDVKD. The CDR3 region is CATSDSSGPKNQPQHF. The CDR3 coding sequence is TGTGCCACCAGTGATTCCTCCGGACCGAAGAATCAGCCCCAGCATTTT.

This clonotype was seen more than once but under ten times. The chain links TRBV12-3 or TRBV12-4 to TRBJ2-4, with 7 bases lining up with TRBD2. J lost 8 bases, V lost 6 bases, and 10 bases had no gene match. The CDR3 sequence is 14 residues long. This CDR3 is CASSPGPRGDIQYF. The CDR3 DNA sequence: TGTGCCAGCAGCCCCGGGCCCCGGGGGGACATTCAGTACTTC.

This clonotype was found many times. V and J are TRBV12-3 or TRBV12-4 and TRBJ2-7; D could derive from TRBD1 or TRBD2 (5 bases each). V lost 5 bases and J 1 base, leaving 12 bases between the germline ends. The CDR3 covers 14 residues. CDR3 sequence reads: CASSGGYRSYEQYF. Written as DNA, the CDR3 is TGTGCCAGCAGTGGGGGTTACAGGTCCTACGAGCAGTACTTC.

This chain links TRBV9 with TRBJ2-7; 7 bases are a match to TRBD1. The CDR3 is made up of 13 amino acids. Per germline, CDR1 SGDLS and CDR2 YYNGEE. Germline trimming cut 3 bases from V and 4 bases from J; bases unmatched to any gene: 4. CDR3 protein: CASSEGARYEQYF. CDR3 sequence (DNA): TGTGCCAGCAGCGAGGGGGCGCGGTACGAGCAGTACTTC. The complete variable domain, with remaining parts taken from reference TRBV9 and TRBJ2-7, reads DSGVTQTPKHLITATGQRVTLRCSPRSGDLSVYWYQQSLDQGLQFLIQYYNGEERAKGNILERFSAQQFPDLHSELNLSSLELGDSALYFCASSEGARYEQYFGPGTRLTVT.

V is TRBV2 and J is TRBJ1-2; D uncertain. The CDR3 extends over 13 amino acids. V was shortened by 3 bases and J by 7 bases, with 12 bases between the two germline ends. CDR1 is SNHLY, CDR2 FYNNEI, per germline. CDR3 nucleotides: TGTGCCAGCAGTGACGGCAACTCCGGTGGCTACACCTTC. This encodes CASSDGNSGGYTF.

As concerns this clonotype: Given a much more abundant clone one base away, this may be a read error. This chain uses TRBV6-5 with TRBJ1-4, with 10 bases fitting TRBD1. In germline, CDR1 is MNHEY, CDR2 SVGAGI. V dropped 5 bases and J dropped 8; count of bases not matched to a gene: 17. The CDR3 spans 18 residues. CDR3 residues: CASSPSDRGFVIGEKLFF. DNA of the CDR3: TGTGCCAGCAGTCCTTCGGACAGGGGGTTCGTCATTGGCGAAAAACTGTTTTTT.

This clonotype was counted many times. The chain has TRBV6-2 or TRBV6-3 and TRBJ1-3; D unresolved. Deletions cut 5 bases from V and 4 bases from J, with 6 bases between. The CDR3 is 12 residues long. Germline CDR1 reads MNHEY; CDR2 reads SVGEGT. The DNA of the CDR3 is TGTGCCAGCAGTGAGCAGGGAAACACCATATATTTT. Translation: CASSEQGNTIYF.

This chain uses TRBV6-1 with TRBJ1-1; no reliable D call. The germline V and J ends were trimmed by 4 bases and 0 bases, with 6 bases remaining between them. Germline loops: CDR1 MNHNS, CDR2 SASEGT. CDR3 length: 13 amino acids. The CDR3 DNA reads TGTGCCAGCAGTGGATCCATGAACACTGAAGCTTTCTTT. Translated: CASSGSMNTEAFF.

Written as DNA, the CDR3 is TGTGCCACCAGTGATGGGGACTATTACAATGAGCAGTTCTTC. Translated: CATSDGDYYNEQFF. J is TRBJ2-7 and V is TRBV24-1; 7 nucleotides align to TRBD2. With the DNA end fitting TRBJ2-1 better, the J assignment may be wrong. CDR1 and CDR2 from the germline V gene are KGHDR and SFDVKD. There are 14 residues in the CDR3.

At least ten counts were recorded for this clonotype. The chain links TRBV5-1 to TRBJ2-7, with a tentative D call TRBD2 (5 bases). CDR1 is SGHRS, CDR2 YFSETQ, per germline. The CDR3 is made up of 13 amino acids. V was cut by 4 bases and J by 4 bases, with 12 bases left in between. The CDR3 here is CASSAGLGYEQYF. CDR3 DNA sequence: TGCGCCAGCAGCGCGGGTTTGGGGTACGAGCAGTACTTC.

At least ten counts were recorded for this clonotype. The genes are TRBV6-1 and TRBJ2-3; D not resolved. V was pared by 0 bases and J by 0 bases, with 10 bases between. The V gene's germline CDR1 is MNHNS and CDR2 SASEGT. There are 16 residues in the CDR3. CDR3 protein: CASSEAVGSSTDTQYF. In nucleotides, the CDR3 is TGTGCCAGCAGTGAAGCTGTGGGCTCTAGCACAGATACGCAGTATTTT.

This chain uses TRBV7-6 with TRBJ2-5; TRBD1 matches at 10 bases. The CDR3 totals 13 residues. The V and J ends lost 5 bases and 5 bases, in that order; junction bases with no gene match: 2. Germline V gene lookup returns CDR1 SGHVS and CDR2 FNYEAQ. CDR3 in amino acids: CASSRTGGETQYF. Written as DNA, the CDR3 is TGTGCCAGCAGCCGGACAGGGGGTGAGACCCAGTACTTC.

This clonotype was seen a handful of times. The chain carries TRBV6-6 and TRBJ1-1; weak D call: TRBD1 (5 bases). The germline gives CDR1 MNHNY, CDR2 SVGAGI (reference sequence). V was pared by 5 bases and J by 5 bases, with 15 bases between. This CDR3 contains 14 residues. CDR3 sequence reads: CASSTRVVGTEAFF. The CDR3 DNA reads TGTGCCAGCAGTACCAGGGTTGTTGGAACTGAAGCTTTCTTT.

The gene calls are TRBV5-1 and TRBJ2-7, with 9 bases identical to TRBD2. The germline V gene has CDR1 SGHRS and CDR2 YFSETQ. Trimming cost V 1 base and J 11 bases; bases outside gene matches: 13. This CDR3 has 15 residues. The CDR3 coding sequence is TGCGCCAGCAGCTTGTATTCCGGGACTAGCCACAATGAGTACTTC. Translated: CASSLYSGTSHNEYF.

This clonotype was found many times. The chain's CDR3 is CASSIGQTGWYGYTF. In DNA form, the CDR3 reads TGTGCCAGTAGTATCGGACAAACCGGATGGTATGGCTACACCTTC. The gene calls are TRBV19 and TRBJ1-2; D perhaps matches TRBD1 (5 bases). V dropped 3 bases and J dropped 5 bases, with 16 bases sitting between them. The CDR3 is 15 residues long. Germline V CDR1 and CDR2: LNHDA, SQIVND (reference sequence). Complete variable domain (other parts from reference TRBV19 and TRBJ1-2): DGGITQSPKYLFRKEGQNVTLSCEQNLNHDAMYWYRQDPGQGLRLIYYSQIVNDFQKGDIAEGYSVSREKKESFPLTVTSAQKNPTAFYLCASSIGQTGWYGYTFGSGTRLTVV.

V is TRBV9 and J is TRBJ2-5; D uncertain. Germline V CDR1 and CDR2: SGDLS, YYNGEE. Deletions cut 3 bases from V and 7 bases from J, with 7 bases between. The CDR3 spans 11 residues. Written as DNA, the CDR3 is TGTGCCAGCAGCGCCCTAGGGACCCAGTACTTC. This gives the protein CASSALGTQYF.

The rearrangement uses TRBV19 and TRBJ2-2; 7 bases fit TRBD1. Germline values: CDR1 LNHDA, CDR2 SQIVND (reference sequence). The CDR3 is 16 residues long. J was trimmed by 5 bases and V by 9 bases; bases with no gene match: 15. CDR3 sequence reads: CASSPPGTEGTGELFF. CDR3 coding DNA: TGTGCCAGCAGTCCGCCAGGGACAGAGGGGACCGGGGAGCTGTTTTTT.

In its sample, this clonotype was seen many times. The chain combines TRBV5-6 with TRBJ2-7; D is unclear. The ends were cut back, 0 bases at V and 7 bases at J, with 17 bases in the middle. From germline, CDR1 is SGHDT and CDR2 YYEEEE. The CDR3 has 15 amino acids. The CDR3 loop reads CASSLVAPTSEEQYF. CDR3 in DNA: TGTGCCAGCAGCTTGGTGGCACCCACAAGCGAGGAGCAGTACTTC.